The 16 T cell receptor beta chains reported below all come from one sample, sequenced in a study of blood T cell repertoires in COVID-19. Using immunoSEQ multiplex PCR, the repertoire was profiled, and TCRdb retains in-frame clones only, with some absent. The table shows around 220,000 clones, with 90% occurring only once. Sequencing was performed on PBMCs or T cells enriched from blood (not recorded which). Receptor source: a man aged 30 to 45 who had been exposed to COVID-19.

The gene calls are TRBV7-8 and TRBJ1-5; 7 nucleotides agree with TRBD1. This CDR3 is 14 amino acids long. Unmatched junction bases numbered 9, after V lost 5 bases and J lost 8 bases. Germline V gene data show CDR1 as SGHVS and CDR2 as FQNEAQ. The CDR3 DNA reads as TGTGCCAGCAGCGGACGACAGGGAACGAAGCCCCAGCATTTT. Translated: CASSGRQGTKPQHF.

CDR3 coding DNA: TGTGCCTGGATGGCAGAAGGACACGAAAAACTGTTTTTT. This codes for CAWMAEGHEKLFF. The genes are TRBV30 and TRBJ1-4, with D perhaps matching TRBD1 (5 bases). Trimming cost V 4 bases and J 8 bases, with 14 bases left between them. Per germline, CDR1 GTSNPN and CDR2 SVGIG (reference sequence). The CDR3 spans 13 residues.

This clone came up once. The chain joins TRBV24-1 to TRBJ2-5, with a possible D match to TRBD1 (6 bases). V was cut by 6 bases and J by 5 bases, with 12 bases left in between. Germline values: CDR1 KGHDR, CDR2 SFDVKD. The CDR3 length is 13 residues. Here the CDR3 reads CATSPTGYETQYF. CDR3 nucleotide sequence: TGTGCCACCAGTCCCACAGGGTACGAGACCCAGTACTTC.

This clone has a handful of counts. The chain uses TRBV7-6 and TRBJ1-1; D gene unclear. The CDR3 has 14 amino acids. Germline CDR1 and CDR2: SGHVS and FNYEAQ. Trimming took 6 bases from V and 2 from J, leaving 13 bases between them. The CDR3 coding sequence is TGTGCCAGCAGTAGGGAGGAAACCAACACTGAAGCTTTCTTT. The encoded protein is CASSREETNTEAFF.

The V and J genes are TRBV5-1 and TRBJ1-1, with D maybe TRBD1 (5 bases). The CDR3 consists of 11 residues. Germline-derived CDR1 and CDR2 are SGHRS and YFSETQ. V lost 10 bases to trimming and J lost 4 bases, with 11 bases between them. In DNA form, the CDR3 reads TGCGCCGTCCGGGGGGGCACTGAAGCTTTCTTT. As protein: CAVRGGTEAFF. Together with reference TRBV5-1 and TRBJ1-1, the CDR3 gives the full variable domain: KAGVTQTPRYLIKTRGQQVTLSCSPISGHRSVSWYQQTPGQGLQFLFEYFSETQRNKGNFPGRFSGRQFSNSRSEMNVSTLELGDSALYLCAVRGGTEAFFGQGTRLTVV.

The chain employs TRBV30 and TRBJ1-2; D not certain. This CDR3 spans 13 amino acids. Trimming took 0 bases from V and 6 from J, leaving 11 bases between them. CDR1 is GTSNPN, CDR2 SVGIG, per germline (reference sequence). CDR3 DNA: TGTGCCTGGAGTGTGGAGGGTGGGAATGGCTACACCTTC. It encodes CAWSVEGGNGYTF.

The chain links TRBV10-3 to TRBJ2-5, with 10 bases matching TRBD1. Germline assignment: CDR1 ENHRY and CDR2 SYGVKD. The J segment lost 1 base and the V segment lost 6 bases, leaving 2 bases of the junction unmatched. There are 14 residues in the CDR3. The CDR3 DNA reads TGTGCCATCAGGGACAGGGGGTTCCAAGAGACCCAGTACTTC. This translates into CAIRDRGFQETQYF.

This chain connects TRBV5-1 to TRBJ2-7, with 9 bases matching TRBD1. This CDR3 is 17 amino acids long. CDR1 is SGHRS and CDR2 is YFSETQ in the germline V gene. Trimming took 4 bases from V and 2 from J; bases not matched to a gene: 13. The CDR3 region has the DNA TGCGCCAGCAGCCAGGGGACAGGGAGGCTCGGGACCTACGAGCAGTACTTC. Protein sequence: CASSQGTGRLGTYEQYF.

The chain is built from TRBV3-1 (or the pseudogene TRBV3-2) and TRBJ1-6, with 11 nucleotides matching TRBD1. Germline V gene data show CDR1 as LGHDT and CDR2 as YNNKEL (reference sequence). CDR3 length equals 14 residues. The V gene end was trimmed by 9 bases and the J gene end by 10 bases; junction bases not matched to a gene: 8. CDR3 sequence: CASSPGTGGSPLHF. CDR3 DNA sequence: TGTGCCAGTTCCCCCGGGACAGGGGGATCACCCCTCCACTTT.

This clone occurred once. CDR3 bases: TGTGCCAGCAGCTTAGAAGGGGCGAGAGCTGAAGCTTTCTTT. It translates to CASSLEGARAEAFF. The chain carries TRBV7-2 and TRBJ1-1; weak D call: TRBD1 (5 bases). CDR1 and CDR2 from the germline V gene are SGHTA and FQGNSA. The CDR3 extends over 14 amino acids. V dropped 1 base and J dropped 6 bases, with 12 bases sitting between them.

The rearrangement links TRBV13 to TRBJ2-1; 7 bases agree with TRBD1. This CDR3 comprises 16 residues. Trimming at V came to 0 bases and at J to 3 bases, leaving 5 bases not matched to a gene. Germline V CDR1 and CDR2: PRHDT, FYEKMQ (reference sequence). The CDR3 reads CASSLGTGMIYNEQFF. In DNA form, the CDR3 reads TGTGCCAGCAGCTTAGGGACAGGGATGATCTACAATGAGCAGTTCTTC.

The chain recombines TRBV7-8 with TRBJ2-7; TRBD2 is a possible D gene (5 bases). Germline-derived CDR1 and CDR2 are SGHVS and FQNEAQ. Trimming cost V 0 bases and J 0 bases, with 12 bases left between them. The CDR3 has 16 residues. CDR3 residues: CASSLARGLSSYEQYF. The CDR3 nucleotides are TGTGCCAGCAGCTTAGCGCGCGGACTCAGCTCCTACGAGCAGTACTTC.

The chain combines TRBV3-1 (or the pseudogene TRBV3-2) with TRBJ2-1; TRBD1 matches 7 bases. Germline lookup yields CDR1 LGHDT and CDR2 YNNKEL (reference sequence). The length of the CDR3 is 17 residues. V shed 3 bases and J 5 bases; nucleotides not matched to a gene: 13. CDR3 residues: CASSQGQNPPQDNEQFF. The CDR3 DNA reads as TGTGCCAGCAGCCAGGGACAGAACCCCCCCCAGGACAATGAGCAGTTCTTC.

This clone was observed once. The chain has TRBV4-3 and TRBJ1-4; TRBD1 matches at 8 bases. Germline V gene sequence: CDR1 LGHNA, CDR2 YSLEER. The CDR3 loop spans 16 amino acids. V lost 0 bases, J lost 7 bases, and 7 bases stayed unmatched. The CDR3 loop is CASSQDISGQGEKLFF. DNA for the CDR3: TGCGCCAGCAGCCAAGATATTTCCGGACAGGGTGAAAAACTGTTTTTT.

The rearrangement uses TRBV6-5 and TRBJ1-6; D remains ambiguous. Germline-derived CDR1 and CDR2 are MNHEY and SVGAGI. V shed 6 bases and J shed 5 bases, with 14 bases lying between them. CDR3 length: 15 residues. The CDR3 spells CASRAIGLDNSPLHF. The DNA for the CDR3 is TGTGCCAGCAGGGCCATTGGGCTTGATAATTCACCCCTCCACTTT.

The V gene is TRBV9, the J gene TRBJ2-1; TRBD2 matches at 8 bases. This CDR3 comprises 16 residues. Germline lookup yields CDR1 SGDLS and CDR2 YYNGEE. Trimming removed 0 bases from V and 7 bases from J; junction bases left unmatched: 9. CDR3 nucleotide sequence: TGTGCCAGCAGCGTAGAGCTGCGCGGGGGGTTGAATGAGCAGTTCTTC. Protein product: CASSVELRGGLNEQFF.